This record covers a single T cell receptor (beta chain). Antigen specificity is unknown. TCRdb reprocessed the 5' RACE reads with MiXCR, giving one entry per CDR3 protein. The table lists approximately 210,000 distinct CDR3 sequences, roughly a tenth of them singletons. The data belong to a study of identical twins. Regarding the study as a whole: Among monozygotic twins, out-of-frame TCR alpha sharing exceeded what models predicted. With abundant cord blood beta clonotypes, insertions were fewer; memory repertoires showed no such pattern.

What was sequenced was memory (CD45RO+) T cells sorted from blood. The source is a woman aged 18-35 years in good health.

The CDR3 nucleotides are TGTGCCACCAGCAGAGCGGCCAGGGTTCGGTTCGGGAACACTGAAGCTTTCTTT. The encoded protein is CATSRAARVRFGNTEAFF. This rearrangement joins TRBV15 to TRBJ1-1, with D perhaps TRBD1 (5 bases). The germline V gene has CDR1 LNHNV and CDR2 YYDKDF (reference sequence). Trimming pared 1 base from V and 1 base from J, leaving 19 bases between. The CDR3 sequence is 18 residues long.